Listed here are 3 T cell receptor beta chains from one sample, sequenced in a study of cytomegalovirus exposure and HLA in healthy donors. PCR was performed using 60 Vbeta and 13 Jbeta primers. The protocol was immunoSEQ multiplex PCR, while the TCRdb copy is restricted to in-frame clones and leaves out a portion. The table shows around 130,000 clones, with about three quarters occurring only once. Sample: PBMCs. These receptors originate from a human donor in good health.

The V call is TRBV4-1, the J call TRBJ2-4; tentative D call: TRBD2 (5 bases). The germline gives CDR1 MGHRA, CDR2 YSYEKL. The CDR3 length is 15 residues. The V and J ends lost 4 bases and 0 bases respectively, with 10 bases between them. The CDR3 DNA reads as TGCGCCAGCAGCCTCCTGGACTTAGCCAAAAACATTCAGTACTTC. Translation gives CASSLLDLAKNIQYF.

The V gene is TRBV10-3, the J gene TRBJ2-1, with 10 bases matching TRBD2. Germline values: CDR1 ENHRY, CDR2 SYGVKD. The CDR3 runs 16 residues. V lost 0 bases, J lost 9 bases, and 8 bases stayed unmatched. The CDR3 DNA follows: TGTGCCATCAGTGAGTCAAGCGGGGGGGCCATGGGTGAGCAGTTCTTC. Translation: CAISESSGGAMGEQFF.

The rearrangement joins TRBV4-1 to TRBJ2-3; no clear D. Trimming removed 7 bases at V and 5 bases at J, with 7 bases between. CDR1 is MGHRA, CDR2 YSYEKL, per germline. The CDR3 covers 11 residues. CDR3 sequence: CASTLGDTQYF. The CDR3 DNA reads TGCGCCAGCACTCTAGGAGATACGCAGTATTTT.